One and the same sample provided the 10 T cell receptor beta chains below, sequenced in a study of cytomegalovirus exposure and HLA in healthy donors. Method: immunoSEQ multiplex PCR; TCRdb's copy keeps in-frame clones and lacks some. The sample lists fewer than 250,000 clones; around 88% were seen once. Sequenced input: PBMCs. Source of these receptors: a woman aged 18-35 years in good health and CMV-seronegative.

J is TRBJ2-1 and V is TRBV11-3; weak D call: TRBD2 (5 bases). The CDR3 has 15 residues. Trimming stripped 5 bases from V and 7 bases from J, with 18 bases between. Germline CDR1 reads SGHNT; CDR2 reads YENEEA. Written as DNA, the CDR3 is TGTGCCAGCAGCCCCCCGGGGTTGGGAATTAATGAGCAGTTCTTC. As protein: CASSPPGLGINEQFF.

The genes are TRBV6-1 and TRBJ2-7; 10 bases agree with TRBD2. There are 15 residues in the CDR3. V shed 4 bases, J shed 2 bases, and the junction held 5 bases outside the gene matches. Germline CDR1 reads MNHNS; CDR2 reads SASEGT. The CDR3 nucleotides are TGTGCCAGCAGTGGGACTAGCGGCGACCCCTACGAGCAGTACTTC. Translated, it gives CASSGTSGDPYEQYF.

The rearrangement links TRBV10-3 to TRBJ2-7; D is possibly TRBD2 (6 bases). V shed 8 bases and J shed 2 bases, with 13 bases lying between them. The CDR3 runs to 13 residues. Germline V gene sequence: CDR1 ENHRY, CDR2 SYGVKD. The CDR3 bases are TGTGCCATCGGAGGGACTGCTACCTACGAGCAGTACTTC. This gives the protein CAIGGTATYEQYF.

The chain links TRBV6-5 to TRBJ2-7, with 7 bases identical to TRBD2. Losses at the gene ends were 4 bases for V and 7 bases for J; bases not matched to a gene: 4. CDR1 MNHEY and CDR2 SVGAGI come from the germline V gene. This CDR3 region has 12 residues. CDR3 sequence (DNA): TGTGCCAGCAGTTCCACTAGCGAAGAGCAGTACTTC. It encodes CASSSTSEEQYF.

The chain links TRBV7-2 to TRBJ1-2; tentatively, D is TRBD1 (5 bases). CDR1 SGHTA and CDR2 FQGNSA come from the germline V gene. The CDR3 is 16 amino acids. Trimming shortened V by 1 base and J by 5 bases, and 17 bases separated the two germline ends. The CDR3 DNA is TGTGCCAGCAGCTTAGAGCCCCTTAGGGGAGGGTATGGCTACACCTTC. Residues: CASSLEPLRGGYGYTF.

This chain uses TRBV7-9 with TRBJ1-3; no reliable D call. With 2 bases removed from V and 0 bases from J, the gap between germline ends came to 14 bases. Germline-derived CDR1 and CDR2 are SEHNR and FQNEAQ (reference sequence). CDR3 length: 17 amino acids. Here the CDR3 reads CASSLYLGPDSGNTIYF. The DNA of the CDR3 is TGTGCCAGCAGCTTATATCTGGGCCCTGACTCTGGAAACACCATATATTTT.

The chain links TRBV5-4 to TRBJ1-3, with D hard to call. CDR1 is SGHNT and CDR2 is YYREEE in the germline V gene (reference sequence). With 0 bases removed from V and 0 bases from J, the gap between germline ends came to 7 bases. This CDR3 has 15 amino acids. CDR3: CASSLVGVSGNTIYF. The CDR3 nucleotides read TGTGCCAGCAGCTTGGTCGGGGTCTCTGGAAACACCATATATTTT.

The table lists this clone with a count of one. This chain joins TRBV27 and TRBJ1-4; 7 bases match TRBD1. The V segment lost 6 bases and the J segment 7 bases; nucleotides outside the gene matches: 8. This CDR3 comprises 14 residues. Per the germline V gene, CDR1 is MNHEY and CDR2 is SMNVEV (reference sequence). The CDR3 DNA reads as TGTGCCAGCAGGCTACAGGGGCGGGCTGAAAAACTGTTTTTT. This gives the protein CASRLQGRAEKLFF.

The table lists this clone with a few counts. CDR3 in amino acids: CSASRETTEAFF. CDR3 DNA sequence: TGCAGCGCATCCAGGGAAACCACTGAAGCTTTCTTT. The gene calls are TRBV29-1 and TRBJ1-1; D possibly corresponds to TRBD1 (5 bases). Germline assignment: CDR1 SQVTM and CDR2 ANQGSEA. The CDR3 length is 12 residues. The V and J ends lost 7 bases and 4 bases respectively, with 13 bases between them.

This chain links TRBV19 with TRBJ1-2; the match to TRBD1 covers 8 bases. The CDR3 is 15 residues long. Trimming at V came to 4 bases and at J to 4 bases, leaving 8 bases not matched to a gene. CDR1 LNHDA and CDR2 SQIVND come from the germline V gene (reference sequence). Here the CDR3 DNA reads TGTGCCAGTAGTACCCGGGACAGGAGCACCTATGGCTACACCTTC. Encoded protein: CASSTRDRSTYGYTF. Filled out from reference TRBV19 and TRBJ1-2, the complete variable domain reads DGGITQSPKYLFRKEGQNVTLSCEQNLNHDAMYWYRQDPGQGLRLIYYSQIVNDFQKGDIAEGYSVSREKKESFPLTVTSAQKNPTAFYLCASSTRDRSTYGYTFGSGTRLTVV.